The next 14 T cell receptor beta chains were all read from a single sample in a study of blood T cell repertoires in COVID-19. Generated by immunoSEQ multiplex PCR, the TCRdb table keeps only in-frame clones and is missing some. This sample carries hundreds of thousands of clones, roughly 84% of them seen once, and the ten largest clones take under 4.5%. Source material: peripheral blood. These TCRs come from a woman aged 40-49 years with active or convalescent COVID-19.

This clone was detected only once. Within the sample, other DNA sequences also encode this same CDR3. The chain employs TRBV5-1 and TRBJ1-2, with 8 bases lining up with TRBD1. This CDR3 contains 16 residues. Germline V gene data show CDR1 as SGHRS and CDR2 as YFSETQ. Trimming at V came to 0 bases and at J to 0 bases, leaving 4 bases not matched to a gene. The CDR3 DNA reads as TGCGCCAGCAGCTTGGGGACAGGGCCCGCTAACTATGGCTACACCTTC. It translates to CASSLGTGPANYGYTF. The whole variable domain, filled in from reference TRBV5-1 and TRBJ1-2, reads KAGVTQTPRYLIKTRGQQVTLSCSPISGHRSVSWYQQTPGQGLQFLFEYFSETQRNKGNFPGRFSGRQFSNSRSEMNVSTLELGDSALYLCASSLGTGPANYGYTFGSGTRLTVV.

In DNA form, the CDR3 reads TGTGCCAGCAGTGACTCGGCGAACACTGAAGCTTTCTTT. Residues: CASSDSANTEAFF. The chain combines TRBV6-4 with TRBJ1-1; D not certain. This CDR3 contains 13 residues. Trimming removed 0 bases at V and 1 base at J, with 3 bases between. Per the germline V gene, CDR1 is MRHNA and CDR2 is SNTAGT.

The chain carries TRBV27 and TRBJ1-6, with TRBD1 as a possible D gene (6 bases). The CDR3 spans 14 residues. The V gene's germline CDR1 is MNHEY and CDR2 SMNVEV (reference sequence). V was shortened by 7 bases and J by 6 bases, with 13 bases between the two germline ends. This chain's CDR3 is CASNLGTPNSPLHF. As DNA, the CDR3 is TGTGCCAGCAACTTAGGGACACCTAATTCACCCCTCCACTTT.

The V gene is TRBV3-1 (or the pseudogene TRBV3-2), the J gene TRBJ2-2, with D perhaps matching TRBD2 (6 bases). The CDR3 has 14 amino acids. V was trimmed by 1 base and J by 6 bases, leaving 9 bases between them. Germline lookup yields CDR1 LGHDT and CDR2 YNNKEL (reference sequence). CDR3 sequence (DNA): TGTGCCAGCAGCCAAGGACTAGAACCCGGGGAGCTGTTTTTT. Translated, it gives CASSQGLEPGELFF.

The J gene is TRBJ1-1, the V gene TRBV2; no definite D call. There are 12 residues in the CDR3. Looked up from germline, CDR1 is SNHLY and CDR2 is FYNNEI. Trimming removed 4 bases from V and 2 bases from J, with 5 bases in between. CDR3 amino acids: CASSVVNTEAFF. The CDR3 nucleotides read TGTGCCAGCAGTGTCGTAAACACTGAAGCTTTCTTT.

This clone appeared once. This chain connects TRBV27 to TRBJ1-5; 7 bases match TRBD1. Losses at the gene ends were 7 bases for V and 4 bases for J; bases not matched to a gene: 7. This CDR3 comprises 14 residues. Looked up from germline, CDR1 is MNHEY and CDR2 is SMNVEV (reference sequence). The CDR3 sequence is CASKRTGVNQPQHF. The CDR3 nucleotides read TGTGCCAGCAAGCGGACAGGAGTAAATCAGCCCCAGCATTTT.

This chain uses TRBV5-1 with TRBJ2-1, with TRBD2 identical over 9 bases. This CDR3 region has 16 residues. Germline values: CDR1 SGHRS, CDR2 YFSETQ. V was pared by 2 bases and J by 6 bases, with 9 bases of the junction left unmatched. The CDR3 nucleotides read TGCGCCAGCAGCTTAATGACTAGCGGTTCCGGCAATGAGCAGTTCTTC. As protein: CASSLMTSGSGNEQFF.

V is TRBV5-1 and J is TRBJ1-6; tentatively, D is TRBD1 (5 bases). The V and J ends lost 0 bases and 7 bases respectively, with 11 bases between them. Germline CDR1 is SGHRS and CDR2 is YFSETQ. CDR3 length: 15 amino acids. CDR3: CASSLDQGGNSPLHF. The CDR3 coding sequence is TGCGCCAGCAGCTTGGATCAGGGTGGGAATTCACCCCTCCACTTT.

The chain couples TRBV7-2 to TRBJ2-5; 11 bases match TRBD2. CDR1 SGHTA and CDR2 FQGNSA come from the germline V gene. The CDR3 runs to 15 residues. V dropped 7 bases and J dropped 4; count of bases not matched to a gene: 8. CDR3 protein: CASTVNLAGGETQYF. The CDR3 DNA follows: TGTGCCAGCACTGTCAACCTAGCGGGGGGAGAGACCCAGTACTTC.

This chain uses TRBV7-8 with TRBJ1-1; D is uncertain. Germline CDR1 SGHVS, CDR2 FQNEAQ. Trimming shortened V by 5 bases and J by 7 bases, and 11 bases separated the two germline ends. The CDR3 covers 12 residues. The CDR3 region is CASSQGGFEAFF. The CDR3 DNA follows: TGTGCCAGCAGCCAAGGAGGTTTTGAAGCTTTCTTT.

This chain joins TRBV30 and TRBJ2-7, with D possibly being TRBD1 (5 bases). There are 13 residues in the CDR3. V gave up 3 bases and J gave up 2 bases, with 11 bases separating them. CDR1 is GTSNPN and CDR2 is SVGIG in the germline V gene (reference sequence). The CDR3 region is CAWSPWGTYEQYF. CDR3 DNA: TGTGCCTGGAGCCCCTGGGGCACCTACGAGCAGTACTTC.

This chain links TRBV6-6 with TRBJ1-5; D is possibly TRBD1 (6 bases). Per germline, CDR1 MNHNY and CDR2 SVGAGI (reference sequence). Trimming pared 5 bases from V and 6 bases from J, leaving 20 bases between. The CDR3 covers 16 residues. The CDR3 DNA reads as TGTGCCAGCAGTCGATCCAGGCAGGGGTTTTCTCAGCCCCAGCATTTT. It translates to CASSRSRQGFSQPQHF.

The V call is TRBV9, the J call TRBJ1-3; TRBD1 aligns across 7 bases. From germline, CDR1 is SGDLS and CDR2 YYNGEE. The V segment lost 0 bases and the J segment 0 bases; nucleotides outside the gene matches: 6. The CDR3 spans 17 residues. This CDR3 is CASSVGPTGSSGNTIYF. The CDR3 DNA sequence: TGTGCCAGCAGCGTAGGACCGACAGGGAGCTCTGGAAACACCATATATTTT.

This CDR3 reads CASSGQLLGGYTF. CDR3 nucleotide sequence: TGTGCCAGCAGCGGGCAACTCCTCGGTGGCTACACCTTC. The rearrangement joins TRBV7-9 to TRBJ1-2; D not certain. Trimming stripped 5 bases from V and 7 bases from J, with 14 bases between. Germline lookup yields CDR1 SEHNR and CDR2 FQNEAQ (reference sequence). CDR3 length: 13 amino acids. Based on the CDR3 plus reference TRBV7-9 and TRBJ1-2, the full variable domain is DTGVSQNPRHKITKRGQNVTFRCDPISEHNRLYWYRQTLGQGPEFLTYFQNEAQLEKSRLLSDRFSAERPKGSFSTLEIQRTEQGDSAMYLCASSGQLLGGYTFGSGTRLTVV.